This is a list of T cell receptor beta chains from one sample in a study of CD8 T cells in Susac syndrome. TCRdb called the immunoSEQ multiplex PCR reads again in MiXCR, with one record for every CDR3 protein. The sample includes more than 55,000 distinct CDR3 sequences, over 95% of them seen just once. The material sequenced was CD4+ T cells from PBMCs. These receptors were taken from a human donor with multiple sclerosis. CDR3s include the opening cysteine and the closing phenylalanine or tryptophan. D genes are given only for firm matches.

v_call	j_call	d_call	cdr3_nt	cdr3_aa
TRBV20-1	TRBJ2-5	.	TGCAGTGCTAGAGCAGGGGGGCACGAGACCCAGTACTTC	CSARAGGHETQYF
TRBV2	TRBJ2-3	.	TGTGCCAGCAGCCTACTTCGCACAGATACGCAGTATTTT	CASSLLRTDTQYF
TRBV5-4	TRBJ2-6	.	TGTGCCAGCAGCGCAGAACAGGTCTCTGGGGCCAACGTCCTGACTTTC	CASSAEQVSGANVLTF
TRBV7-2	TRBJ2-3	.	TGTGCCAGCAGCTTAGTGGTGGGATCCCGCACAGATACGCAGTATTTT	CASSLVVGSRTDTQYF
TRBV12-3/TRBV12-4	TRBJ2-7	.	TGTGCCAGCAGTCAACCTCGACAGGGAGGCTCCTACGAGCAGTACTTC	CASSQPRQGGSYEQYF
TRBV6-6	TRBJ1-6	.	TGTGCCAGCAGTATTCAAGATATAAATTCACCCCTCCACTTT	CASSIQDINSPLHF
TRBV4-1	TRBJ1-2	.	TGCGCCAGCAGCTCCCCCAGGGTGGACTATGGCTACACCTTC	CASSSPRVDYGYTF
TRBV12-3/TRBV12-4	TRBJ2-1	TRBD2	TGTGCCAGCCGGAATATAGCGGGGGGGCCGTACAATGAGCAGTTCTTC	CASRNIAGGPYNEQFF
TRBV29-1	TRBJ2-3	.	TGCAGCGTAACACTCCCTTCTAGCACAGATACGCAGTATTTT	CSVTLPSSTDTQYF
TRBV27	TRBJ1-5	.	TGTGCCAGCAGACCCCAGGGGAACAATCAGCCCCAGCATTTT	CASRPQGNNQPQHF
TRBV7-3	TRBJ2-2	.	TGTGCCAGCAGCTTAACCCCCGGGGAGCTGTTTTTT	CASSLTPGELFF
TRBV7-2	TRBJ2-2	TRBD1	TGTGCCAGCAGCTTAGCGGGACAGGGAGTCTCCGGGGAGCTGTTTTTT	CASSLAGQGVSGELFF
TRBV28	TRBJ1-2	TRBD1	TGTGCCAGCGGGACAGGGTCCTATGGCTACACCTTC	CASGTGSYGYTF
TRBV2	TRBJ2-5	TRBD2	TGTGCCAGCACCCGGCTAGCGGGGGGCAACCAAGAGACCCAGTACTTC	CASTRLAGGNQETQYF
TRBV12-3/TRBV12-4	TRBJ2-7	TRBD2	TGTGCCAGCAGTCCGCAGCGGGGGGCGCAGGGCGAGCAGTACTTC	CASSPQRGAQGEQYF